The 19 T cell receptor beta chains given below trace back to one sample, sequenced in a study of cytomegalovirus exposure and HLA in healthy donors. The PCR made use of 60 Vbeta and 13 Jbeta primers. Libraries were prepared by immunoSEQ multiplex PCR; TCRdb keeps only in-frame clonotypes and omits some of them. The table includes roughly 110,000 clones, 60% to 80% detected once. Sequences were obtained from PBMCs. All receptors derive from a boy between 10 and 17 years old in good health and CMV-seronegative.

This clone came up once. This specimen includes other DNA sequences encoding the same CDR3. The rearrangement joins TRBV25-1 to TRBJ1-1, with TRBD1 identical over 7 bases. Germline lookup yields CDR1 MGHDK and CDR2 SYGVNS. The CDR3 has 14 residues. Unmatched junction bases numbered 0, after V lost 2 bases and J lost 0 bases. CDR3 bases: TGTGCCAGCAGTGAAAGGGGGCTGAACACTGAAGCTTTCTTT. It encodes CASSERGLNTEAFF. Drawing the rest from reference TRBV25-1 and TRBJ1-1, the complete variable domain is EADIYQTPRYLVIGTGKKITLECSQTMGHDKMYWYQQDPGMELHLIHYSYGVNSTEKGDLSSESTVSRIRTEHFPLTLESARPSHTSQYLCASSERGLNTEAFFGQGTRLTVV.

V is TRBV6-5 and J is TRBJ1-2, with D unclear. Looked up from germline, CDR1 is MNHEY and CDR2 is SVGAGI. CDR3 length equals 13 residues. V was pared by 4 bases and J by 2 bases, with 8 bases between. CDR3 nucleotides: TGTGCCAGCAGTTTATACAAGAACTATGGCTACACCTTC. Residues: CASSLYKNYGYTF.

The chain recombines TRBV6-6 with TRBJ1-2; TRBD1 matches at 7 bases. CDR1 is MNHNY and CDR2 is SVGAGI in the germline V gene (reference sequence). The V gene end was trimmed by 5 bases and the J gene end by 6 bases; junction bases not matched to a gene: 9. The CDR3 is made up of 14 amino acids. The CDR3 DNA follows: TGTGCCAGCAGTAAGTCCCGGGACAGTCATGGCTACACCTTC. Its protein product is CASSKSRDSHGYTF.

This clone was recorded once. The chain recombines TRBV5-1 with TRBJ2-1, with TRBD1 matching 8 bases. The CDR3 spans 14 residues. CDR1 is SGHRS and CDR2 is YFSETQ in the germline V gene. V lost 7 bases, J lost 2 bases, and 5 bases stayed unmatched. The CDR3 is CASQRTGPYNEQFF. The CDR3 DNA is TGCGCCAGCCAACGGACAGGGCCCTACAATGAGCAGTTCTTC. Full variable domain (missing parts from reference TRBV5-1 and TRBJ2-1): KAGVTQTPRYLIKTRGQQVTLSCSPISGHRSVSWYQQTPGQGLQFLFEYFSETQRNKGNFPGRFSGRQFSNSRSEMNVSTLELGDSALYLCASQRTGPYNEQFFGPGTRLTVL.

The chain joins TRBV19 to TRBJ2-1, with 10 bases aligning to TRBD2. Trimming removed 4 bases from V and 6 bases from J; junction bases left unmatched: 12. CDR3 length: 17 residues. Germline V CDR1 and CDR2: LNHDA, SQIVND (reference sequence). CDR3 region: CASSTRKLAGRSNEQFF. In DNA form, the CDR3 reads TGTGCCAGTAGTACACGTAAACTAGCGGGGCGGTCCAATGAGCAGTTCTTC.

The rearrangement links TRBV11-2 to TRBJ2-6, with 8 bases identical to TRBD2. The CDR3 totals 16 residues. CDR1 and CDR2 from the germline V gene are SGHAT and FQNNGV. V shed 3 bases and J 0 bases; nucleotides not matched to a gene: 1. CDR3 residues: CASSFREGSGANVLTF. The CDR3 bases are TGTGCCAGCAGCTTCCGGGAGGGCTCTGGGGCCAACGTCCTGACTTTC.

This clone was observed a few times. This chain uses TRBV30 with TRBJ1-5; D gene unclear. This CDR3 contains 13 residues. Looked up from germline, CDR1 is GTSNPN and CDR2 is SVGIG (reference sequence). The V end was cut by 0 bases, the J end by 7 bases, with 10 bases between. CDR3 bases: TGTGCCTGGAGTGTAGAGGGAAAGCAGCCCCAGCATTTT. Amino acid sequence: CAWSVEGKQPQHF.

This chain uses TRBV19 with TRBJ1-1, with D possibly matching TRBD1 (6 bases). The CDR3 is made up of 14 amino acids. Germline lookup yields CDR1 LNHDA and CDR2 SQIVND (reference sequence). Trimming cost V 6 bases and J 0 bases, with 11 bases left between them. The CDR3 loop reads CASRQGLMNTEAFF. The CDR3 DNA follows: TGTGCCAGTAGACAGGGCCTCATGAACACTGAAGCTTTCTTT.

The chain couples TRBV2 to TRBJ1-5, with TRBD1 matching over 8 bases. Germline V CDR1 and CDR2: SNHLY, FYNNEI. CDR3 length: 14 residues. Trimming removed 6 bases from V and 6 bases from J; junction bases left unmatched: 7. DNA for the CDR3: TGTGCCAGCAGGCCCGGACAGGGCGGTCAGCCCCAGCATTTT. Translation gives CASRPGQGGQPQHF.

This chain uses TRBV6-4 with TRBJ1-5; 7 bases align to TRBD1. Germline V gene sequence: CDR1 MRHNA, CDR2 SNTAGT. CDR3 size: 15 residues. Germline trimming cut 5 bases from V and 5 bases from J; bases unmatched to any gene: 9. CDR3 residues: CASSFHDREDQPQHF. CDR3 nucleotides: TGTGCCAGCAGTTTTCATGACAGGGAGGATCAGCCCCAGCATTTT.

The rearrangement links TRBV7-9 to TRBJ1-2, with D uncertain. Germline V gene data show CDR1 as SEHNR and CDR2 as FQNEAQ (reference sequence). CDR3 length: 14 amino acids. Trimming pared 1 base from V and 5 bases from J, leaving 11 bases between. CDR3 nucleotides: TGTGCCAGCAGCTTAGGATTTTCCGAGTATGGCTACACCTTC. Encoded protein: CASSLGFSEYGYTF.

The V gene is TRBV14, the J gene TRBJ2-3; a possible D gene is TRBD2 (5 bases). The V gene lost 1 base and the J gene lost 4 bases, with 9 bases spanning the gap. The CDR3 has 14 residues. CDR1 and CDR2 from the germline V gene are SGHDN and FVKESK. CDR3 amino acids: CASSQAKEADTQYF. The DNA for the CDR3 is TGTGCCAGCAGCCAAGCGAAGGAGGCAGATACGCAGTATTTT. The whole variable domain, filled in from reference TRBV14 and TRBJ2-3, reads EAGVTQFPSHSVIEKGQTVTLRCDPISGHDNLYWYRRVMGKEIKFLLHFVKESKQDESGMPNNRFLAERTGGTYSTLKVQPAELEDSGVYFCASSQAKEADTQYFGPGTRLTVL.

The V and J genes are TRBV28 and TRBJ1-2, with 7 positions matching TRBD1. Per germline, CDR1 MDHEN and CDR2 SYDVKM. CDR3 size: 16 residues. With 3 bases clipped from V and 3 bases from J, the junction kept 10 bases outside the gene matches. As DNA, the CDR3 is TGTGCCAGCAGTTTCCCGACTACAGGGGACCACTATGGCTACACCTTC. Amino acids: CASSFPTTGDHYGYTF.

V is TRBV10-1 and J is TRBJ2-7, with 8 bases fitting TRBD1. CDR1 and CDR2 from the germline V gene are WNHNN and SYGVQD (reference sequence). This CDR3 comprises 16 residues. Trimming at V came to 1 base and at J to 1 base, leaving 6 bases not matched to a gene. CDR3 amino acids: CASSEFPGQVSYEQYF. DNA of the CDR3: TGCGCCAGCAGTGAGTTTCCGGGACAGGTATCCTACGAGCAGTACTTC.

V is TRBV6-5 and J is TRBJ1-2; 7 nucleotides align to TRBD1. The ends lost 0 bases at V and 8 bases at J; junction bases unmatched: 6. This CDR3 spans 14 amino acids. From germline, CDR1 is MNHEY and CDR2 SVGAGI. CDR3 DNA sequence: TGTGCCAGCAGTTACTCATCAGGGGGTAGAGGCTACACCTTC. The encoded protein is CASSYSSGGRGYTF.

This rearrangement joins TRBV28 to TRBJ2-1, with D tentatively TRBD2 (6 bases). Trimming left V 7 bases short and J 5 bases short, with 18 bases between. The germline V gene has CDR1 MDHEN and CDR2 SYDVKM. This CDR3 comprises 15 residues. CDR3 protein: CASTRGTGTNNEQFF. Here the CDR3 DNA reads TGTGCCAGCACTCGCGGGACGGGGACGAACAATGAGCAGTTCTTC.

The chain couples TRBV6-6 to TRBJ2-7; a weak D match, TRBD1 (5 bases). V gave up 4 bases and J gave up 4 bases, with 14 bases separating them. This CDR3 is 14 amino acids long. Germline V gene data show CDR1 as MNHNY and CDR2 as SVGAGI (reference sequence). CDR3 sequence: CASSLSDKSYEQYF. In nucleotides, the CDR3 is TGTGCCAGCAGTTTGTCGGACAAATCGTACGAGCAGTACTTC.

This rearrangement joins TRBV5-1 to TRBJ2-7, with TRBD1 identical over 8 bases. CDR1 is SGHRS, CDR2 YFSETQ, per germline. The length of the CDR3 is 16 residues. Unmatched junction bases numbered 10, after V lost 4 bases and J lost 1 base. The CDR3 bases are TGCGCCAGCAGCCAGGTTCGGACAGGGAGGTCCTACGAGCAGTACTTC. Translation gives CASSQVRTGRSYEQYF.

The chain recombines TRBV6-1 with TRBJ1-5, with D possibly matching TRBD1 (5 bases). V was trimmed by 10 bases and J by 4 bases, leaving 17 bases between them. The CDR3 spans 14 residues. Per germline, CDR1 MNHNS and CDR2 SASEGT. The CDR3 nucleotides are TGTGCCACCTCCGCCCGTCAGGGAAATCAGCCCCAGCATTTT. It yields the protein CATSARQGNQPQHF.